Listed below are T cell receptor beta chains from one sample, sequenced in a study of cytomegalovirus exposure and HLA in healthy donors. Libraries were prepared by immunoSEQ multiplex PCR; TCRdb keeps only in-frame clonotypes and omits some of them. This sample carries roughly 110,000 clones, roughly four fifths of them seen once, and the ten largest clones take 3.6%. The specimen was PBMCs. These receptors originate from a man aged 55 to 70 in good health and CMV-seronegative. CDR3s include the opening cysteine and the closing phenylalanine or tryptophan. Fields, in order: clone size, D gene, J gene, V gene, CDR3 protein, CDR3 DNA. A D gene is named only where the DNA matches it firmly. Expanded clones are given a class, and other clones once, few, many or no size at all.

few | - | TRBJ2-3 | TRBV5-6 | CASSRDLGDTQYF | TGTGCCAGCAGCCGGGACTTAGGGGATACGCAGTATTTT
- | TRBD2 | TRBJ2-7 | TRBV5-1 | CASSPGTSGGVYEQYF | TGCGCCAGCAGCCCCGGGACTAGCGGGGGGGTCTACGAGCAGTACTTC
few | TRBD2 | TRBJ2-2 | TRBV4-1 | CASSQGRGGGTGELFF | TGCGCCAGCAGCCAGGGGCGGGGGGGCGGCACCGGGGAGCTGTTTTTT
- | TRBD2 | TRBJ2-1 | TRBV6-6 | CASSPSGDTGYEQFF | TGTGCCAGCAGCCCTAGCGGGGATACCGGGTATGAGCAGTTCTTC
- | - | TRBJ1-1 | TRBV4-2 | CASSQVTNTEAFF | TGTGCCAGCAGCCAAGTCACTAACACTGAAGCTTTCTTT
few | TRBD1 | TRBJ1-5 | TRBV6-5 | CASSPTGTGNQPQHF | TGTGCCAGCAGTCCAACCGGGACAGGGAATCAGCCCCAGCATTTT
- | TRBD2 | TRBJ2-1 | TRBV4-1 | CASSSGLAGGPGFFDEQFF | TGCGCCAGCAGCTCCGGACTAGCGGGGGGGCCTGGGTTTTTCGATGAGCAGTTCTTC
- | TRBD2 | TRBJ2-1 | TRBV5-1 | CASSLAGLAGTNEQFF | TGCGCCAGCAGCTTGGCGGGGCTAGCGGGCACTAATGAGCAGTTCTTC
few | - | TRBJ2-1 | TRBV5-4 | CASSPRLSVGNEQFF | TGTGCCAGCAGCCCTCGTCTAAGCGTCGGCAATGAGCAGTTCTTC
- | - | TRBJ1-5 | TRBV4-1 | CASSHLVGRRVKFSNQPQHF | TGCGCCAGCAGCCACCTCGTCGGGAGAAGGGTCAAATTTAGCAATCAGCCCCAGCATTTT
- | TRBD1 | TRBJ2-5 | TRBV2 | CASSGTDQETQYF | TGTGCCAGCAGCGGGACAGATCAAGAGACCCAGTACTTC
- | TRBD1 | TRBJ2-2 | TRBV29-1 | CSARVGQVNTGELFF | TGCAGCGCAAGGGTAGGACAGGTGAACACCGGGGAGCTGTTTTTT
- | - | TRBJ2-2 | TRBV7-2 | CASSRGGGDTGELFF | TGTGCCAGCAGCCGGGGTGGGGGCGACACCGGGGAGCTGTTTTTT
- | TRBD2 | TRBJ2-3 | TRBV4-3 | CASSYGTSGAGPDTQYF | TGCGCCAGCAGCTACGGGACTAGCGGGGCTGGCCCTGATACGCAGTATTTT
- | - | TRBJ2-4 | TRBV25-1 | CASSDFPPRVAKNIQYF | TGTGCCAGCAGTGATTTTCCACCCAGGGTGGCCAAAAACATTCAGTACTTC
few | TRBD1 | TRBJ1-2 | TRBV9 | CASSVATGQGRNYGYTF | TGTGCCAGCAGCGTAGCTACGGGACAGGGTCGCAACTATGGCTACACCTTC
- | TRBD1 | TRBJ2-1 | TRBV7-7 | CASSPGTGTGPLRSYNEQFF | TGTGCCAGCAGCCCAGGAACCGGGACAGGCCCCTTGAGATCCTACAATGAGCAGTTCTTC
- | - | TRBJ2-1 | TRBV6-1 | CASSEGGVVGGDDEQFF | TGTGCCAGCAGTGAAGGTGGTGTAGTGGGCGGGGACGATGAGCAGTTCTTC
- | TRBD1 | TRBJ1-1 | TRBV11-2 | CASSWRAGGNTEAFF | TGTGCCAGCAGCTGGAGGGCAGGGGGGAACACTGAAGCTTTCTTT
- | TRBD1 | TRBJ2-2 | TRBV5-1 | CASTQGQGMNTGELFF | TGCGCCAGCACCCAGGGACAGGGGATGAACACCGGGGAGCTGTTTTTT
- | - | TRBJ2-1 | TRBV7-2 | CASSFKWSDEQFF | TGTGCCAGCAGCTTTAAGTGGAGCGATGAGCAGTTCTTC
- | - | TRBJ1-5 | TRBV6-5 | CASRKEEGNQPQHF | TGTGCCAGCCGGAAGGAAGAGGGCAATCAGCCCCAGCATTTT
- | - | TRBJ1-4 | TRBV5-4 | CASSLAGQLNEKLFF | TGTGCCAGCAGCTTGGCCGGACAGCTAAATGAAAAACTGTTTTTT
once | TRBD1 | TRBJ1-1 | TRBV7-9 | CASSMTGGLGRAFF | TGCGCCAGCAGCATGACAGGGGGTTTGGGTAGGGCTTTCTTT
- | - | TRBJ1-2 | TRBV9 | CASSVPGDYGYTF | TGTGCCAGCAGCGTTCCAGGGGACTATGGCTACACCTTC
few | TRBD2 | TRBJ2-6 | TRBV4-1 | CASSQVGLADPSGANVLTF | TGCGCCAGCAGCCAAGTCGGACTAGCGGACCCATCTGGGGCCAACGTCCTGACTTTC
- | - | TRBJ2-7 | TRBV5-4 | CASSLAADRNYEQYF | TGTGCCAGCAGCTTAGCTGCGGACAGAAACTACGAGCAGTACTTC
- | TRBD2 | TRBJ2-2 | TRBV9 | CASSVAGTRPTGELFF | TGTGCCAGCAGCGTAGCTGGGACTAGGCCCACCGGGGAGCTGTTTTTT